A single sample gave rise to the 18 T cell receptor beta chains below, sequenced in a study of naive and memory T cell subsets. Indicated treatment: skin biopsy from PPD injection site in Mantoux-positive individual. An oligonucleotide containing a UMI was ligated to the 3' end of TCR cDNA. Amplification of ligated cDNA took four PCR rounds with SP2 and nested alpha and beta constant primers. TCRdb reprocessed the UMI-ligation and nested PCR reads via MiXCR and lists one record per CDR3 protein. The sample has 20,000 to 25,000 distinct CDR3 sequences, 6% seen once; the top ten hold 6% to 8%. Sequenced here: skin, sampled from a tuberculin skin test site. The receptor source for this set is an adult in good health.

The table lists this clonotype with a few counts. The junction and the germline gene differ at one end; a read error may be behind it. The chain is built from TRBV4-3 and TRBJ1-1; the D is unclear. This CDR3 is 12 amino acids long. In germline, CDR1 is LGHNA, CDR2 YSLEER. DNA of the CDR3: TGCGCCAGCAGCCAATCGTCGGGCCTCCGATCCTTT. This gives the protein CASSQSSGLRSF.

The V and J genes are TRBV11-2 and TRBJ1-4; D uncertain. V lost 3 bases, J lost 0 bases, and 11 bases lay in between. This CDR3 contains 16 residues. The germline V gene encodes CDR1 SGHAT and CDR2 FQNNGV. The DNA for the CDR3 is TGTGCCAGCAGCTTTCGGGCGGATGCAACTAATGAAAAACTGTTTTTT. It yields the protein CASSFRADATNEKLFF.

V and J are TRBV19 and TRBJ1-5, with a weak D call TRBD1 (6 bases). The CDR3 has 16 residues. Germline V CDR1 and CDR2: LNHDA, SQIVND (reference sequence). V lost 8 bases and J lost 3, with 20 bases in between. The CDR3 loop reads CASRTQGLGDNQPQHF. CDR3 nucleotide sequence: TGTGCCAGTCGAACCCAGGGGTTGGGGGACAATCAGCCCCAGCATTTT.

This clonotype appeared many times. This chain's CDR3 is CASSIDTVSSEQYF. CDR3 sequence (DNA): TGTGCCAGTAGTATAGATACAGTCTCAAGCGAGCAGTACTTC. The rearrangement joins TRBV19 to TRBJ2-7; D not resolved. V lost 0 bases and J 6 bases, leaving 12 bases between the germline ends. The CDR3 consists of 14 residues. CDR1 LNHDA and CDR2 SQIVND come from the germline V gene (reference sequence).

In this sample, this clonotype turned up many times. The chain carries TRBV20-1 and TRBJ2-7, with TRBD1 matching 12 bases. Germline CDR1 and CDR2: DFQATT and SNEGSKA (reference sequence). V lost 4 bases and J lost 4; bases outside the gene matches: 8. The CDR3 loop spans 15 amino acids. The CDR3 coding sequence is TGCAGTGCTATCAGCCGGGACAGGGGGCATTACGAGCAGTACTTC. As protein: CSAISRDRGHYEQYF.

About this clonotype: With a much larger clone just one base away, this may be a read error. The chain's CDR3 is CAGSVGEGSSYEQYF. CDR3 bases: TGTGCCGGCAGCGTGGGGGAGGGGAGCTCCTACGAGCAGTACTTC. The chain links TRBV7-6 to TRBJ2-7; 7 bases map to TRBD2. Looked up from germline, CDR1 is SGHVS and CDR2 is FNYEAQ. The CDR3 loop spans 15 amino acids.

This clonotype was found a few times. The chain is built from TRBV25-1 and TRBJ2-5; a possible D gene is TRBD1 (7 bases). Trimming cost V 5 bases and J 4 bases, with 17 bases left between them. This CDR3 comprises 15 residues. Germline V gene sequence: CDR1 MGHDK, CDR2 SYGVNS. CDR3 amino acids: CASSPSDRVGETQYF. The CDR3 nucleotides read TGTGCCAGCAGTCCTAGCGACAGGGTGGGAGAGACCCAGTACTTC.

This clonotype was counted at least ten times. This chain connects TRBV5-1 to TRBJ2-2, with unresolved D. The germline gives CDR1 SGHRS, CDR2 YFSETQ. Trimming removed 2 bases at V and 5 bases at J, with 10 bases between. This CDR3 is 14 amino acids long. CDR3 bases: TGCGCCAGCAGCTTATTGTCGGAGACCGGGGAGCTGTTTTTT. Translated: CASSLLSETGELFF. Together with reference TRBV5-1 and TRBJ2-2, the CDR3 gives the full variable domain: KAGVTQTPRYLIKTRGQQVTLSCSPISGHRSVSWYQQTPGQGLQFLFEYFSETQRNKGNFPGRFSGRQFSNSRSEMNVSTLELGDSALYLCASSLLSETGELFFGEGSRLTVL.

This clonotype was found many times. This chain joins TRBV5-1 and TRBJ2-3, with D possibly matching TRBD1 (5 bases). V dropped 0 bases and J dropped 2 bases, with 7 bases sitting between them. CDR3 length: 14 amino acids. Germline CDR1 reads SGHRS; CDR2 reads YFSETQ. This CDR3 is CASSLDRITDTQYF. The CDR3 bases are TGCGCCAGCAGCTTGGACAGGATCACAGATACGCAGTATTTT.

This clonotype was recorded many times. This sequence joins TRBV29-1 and TRBJ2-2, with a possible D match to TRBD2 (5 bases). CDR3 length: 14 residues. Trimming stripped 6 bases from V and 5 bases from J, with 16 bases between. The germline CDR1 and CDR2 sequences are SQVTM and ANQGSEA. CDR3 bases: TGCAGCGTGCAGGAGGACTTGAGGACCGGGGAGCTGTTTTTT. This encodes CSVQEDLRTGELFF.

The table lists this clonotype with many counts. The chain joins TRBV10-3 to TRBJ1-5; TRBD1 aligns across 7 bases. Germline V gene data show CDR1 as ENHRY and CDR2 as SYGVKD. This CDR3 region has 14 residues. J lost 5 bases, V lost 2 bases, and 3 bases had no gene match. The CDR3 loop is CAISERGLDQPQHF. The CDR3 DNA reads TGTGCCATCAGTGAGAGGGGGCTCGATCAGCCCCAGCATTTT.

In its sample, this clonotype was seen many times. The rearrangement links TRBV19 to TRBJ2-1; D is perhaps TRBD2 (6 bases). The CDR3 length is 17 residues. CDR1 and CDR2 from the germline V gene are LNHDA and SQIVND (reference sequence). The V gene lost 5 bases and the J gene lost 0 bases, with 17 bases spanning the gap. The CDR3 is CASSPRLAGSSYNEQFF. CDR3 in DNA: TGTGCCAGTAGTCCCCGTCTTGCGGGGAGCTCCTACAATGAGCAGTTCTTC.

This clonotype was counted ten times or more. The chain is built from TRBV20-1 and TRBJ2-1; TRBD2 matches at 13 bases. Germline V CDR1 and CDR2: DFQATT, SNEGSKA (reference sequence). The CDR3 has 18 residues. V lost 3 bases and J lost 1; bases outside the gene matches: 9. The CDR3 nucleotides are TGCAGTGCTAGCCTCCTTTTACTAGCGGGAGGGTCCTACAATGAGCAGTTCTTC. Translating it yields CSASLLLLAGGSYNEQFF.

This clonotype has at least ten counts. This chain connects TRBV6-5 to TRBJ1-1; the D gene is possibly TRBD1 (6 bases). CDR3 length: 13 residues. Looked up from germline, CDR1 is MNHEY and CDR2 is SVGAGI. The V end lost 4 bases, the J end lost 8 bases, and 14 bases lay between the germline ends. CDR3 loop: CASSLNRETEAFF. Written as DNA, the CDR3 is TGTGCCAGCAGTTTAAACAGGGAAACAGAAGCTTTCTTT.

This clonotype has just a few counts. This chain links TRBV15 with TRBJ2-2; TRBD1 agrees at 8 bases. The germline V gene has CDR1 LNHNV and CDR2 YYDKDF (reference sequence). Trimming at V came to 9 bases and at J to 6 bases, leaving 9 bases not matched to a gene. The CDR3 length is 14 residues. This CDR3 reads CATRTTGVAGELFF. DNA of the CDR3: TGTGCCACTAGAACGACAGGGGTGGCCGGGGAGCTGTTTTTT.

V gene TRBV27 combines with J gene TRBJ1-2, with TRBD1 as a possible D gene (5 bases). Germline V gene lookup returns CDR1 MNHEY and CDR2 SMNVEV (reference sequence). Deletions cut 9 bases from V and 3 bases from J, with 11 bases between. CDR3 length: 12 amino acids. The CDR3 reads CASYQGYYGYTF. As DNA, the CDR3 is TGTGCCAGTTACCAGGGCTACTATGGCTACACCTTC.

This clonotype was recorded at least ten times. V is TRBV19 and J is TRBJ2-7, with D maybe TRBD2 (5 bases). The V gene's germline CDR1 is LNHDA and CDR2 SQIVND (reference sequence). Trimming left V 1 base short and J 7 bases short, with 11 bases between. The CDR3 extends over 13 amino acids. The CDR3 is CASSIAGLREQYF. DNA for the CDR3: TGTGCCAGTAGTATAGCGGGATTGAGAGAGCAGTACTTC.

This clonotype came up a few times. The gene calls are TRBV2 and TRBJ2-2, with D possibly being TRBD1 (6 bases). This CDR3 has 14 amino acids. V was pared by 5 bases and J by 1 base, with 8 bases between. Germline V gives CDR1 SNHLY, CDR2 FYNNEI. CDR3 DNA sequence: TGTGCCAGCAGTCCAGGGGTGAACACCGGGGAGCTGTTTTTT. Its translation: CASSPGVNTGELFF.